This TCR beta chain comes out of a study of blood T cell repertoires in COVID-19. The table came from immunoSEQ multiplex PCR; TCRdb's copy has only in-frame clones and leaves some out. The table has a few hundred thousand clones, approximately 87% seen once. V shed 2 bases and J 9 bases; nucleotides not matched to a gene: 15. The length of the CDR3 is 16 residues. Germline V lookup: CDR1 GTSNPN, CDR2 SVGIG (reference sequence). The receptor comes from a man in his fifties or sixties who had recovered from COVID-19. Sample: peripheral blood. The chain combines TRBV30 with TRBJ1-5; 8 bases are a match to TRBD1. The CDR3 reads CAWSNWTGRVRGPQHF. The CDR3, as DNA: TGTGCCTGGAGTAATTGGACAGGGAGGGTTCGTGGGCCCCAGCATTTT.